This T cell receptor beta chain was sequenced for a study of control samples from healthy donors and cancer patients (dated by TCRdb to the early 2020s). The library was made by the immunoSEQ multiplex PCR assay. This immuneACCESS table, as held by TCRdb, lists in-frame sequences with V and J called but not all clones. Of the missing ones, under half trace to an unresolved V gene in checked studies; the others have no known cause. The sample table records over 100,000 clones; 90% of these occur just once. About 2.5% of the sample lies in the top ten. CDR1 SGHTA and CDR2 FQGNSA are derived from the germline V gene. The CDR3 goes from the cysteine to the phenylalanine over 14 residues. Solely the CDR3 DNA is kept, with 42 bases framed from the first base. This clone was observed a single time. Its antigen remains unidentified. One end of the junction fails to match germline, which may point to a read error.

The clonotype was recovered from a man aged 40-50 years in good health. The chain joins TRBV7-2 to TRBJ2-1; the D gene is tentatively TRBD1 or TRBD2, each matching 5 bases. Input material: blood. The nucleotide sequence is given as TGTGCGAGCAGACGTGCCTCCCCCGGGGCTGAGCAGTTCTTC. Its coded protein is CASRRASPGAEQFF.